The present T cell receptor (beta chain) was sequenced within a study of neurological immune-mediated disorders. Study background: Relapsing-remitting disease was seen in most of the 34 multiple sclerosis patients, and secondary progressive disease was seen in 3. Study observations and caveats: Neither clinical nor MRI features were associated with the multiple sclerosis repertoire cluster. Because no CDR3 amino acid sequences were shared across subjects by expanded clones, private repertoires were suggested in all groups.

The study built unsorted libraries from 2 million PBMCs kept at -80 C. The CDR3 is made up of 12 amino acids. The germline V gene has CDR1 MNHNY and CDR2 SVGAGI (reference sequence). The J segment lost 5 bases and the V segment lost 11 bases, leaving 5 bases of the junction unmatched. MiXCR was run by TCRdb on the 5' RACE reads, yielding one entry per CDR3 protein. The sample lists about 55,000 distinct CDR3 sequences, less than 5% occurring once. The table lists this clonotype with a few counts. The antigen remains unidentified. The chain recombines TRBV6-6 with TRBJ2-2; 7 nucleotides line up with TRBD2. Sequencing used PBMCs. The TCR was taken from a man in his fifties or sixties with multiple sclerosis. For the CDR3, the DNA is TGTGCCGGCCTGGGGGGGACCGGGGAGCTGTTTTTT. Its translation is CAGLGGTGELFF.